The 2 T cell receptor beta chains presented below share a single source sample, sequenced in a study of control samples from healthy donors and cancer patients. This table comes from immunoSEQ multiplex PCR, and its TCRdb copy is limited to in-frame clones, with some not included. This table holds about 140,000 clones, roughly 92% found once. The sequenced material came from blood. The receptors shown here come from a man aged 25-45 years in good health.

The chain employs TRBV19 and TRBJ2-4; TRBD2 aligns across 7 bases. The CDR3 totals 14 residues. Germline V gene data show CDR1 as LNHDA and CDR2 as SQIVND (reference sequence). With 3 bases clipped from V and 9 bases from J, the junction kept 8 bases outside the gene matches. The CDR3 coding sequence is TGTGCCAGTAGTATGGGCGGGAGCAGCGGCATTCAGTACTTC. Amino acids: CASSMGGSSGIQYF.

The V and J genes are TRBV18 and TRBJ2-2, with TRBD2 matching over 13 bases. The length of the CDR3 is 17 residues. V was pared by 2 bases and J by 5 bases, with 5 bases of the junction left unmatched. Germline V gives CDR1 KGHSH, CDR2 LQKENI. The CDR3 nucleotides are TGTGCCAGCTCACCATTGGGACTAGCGGGGCCTACCGGGGAGCTGTTTTTT. Protein product: CASSPLGLAGPTGELFF.